The 10 T cell receptor beta chains listed next were all sequenced from one sample in a study of cytomegalovirus exposure and HLA in healthy donors. The study ran its PCR with 60 Vbeta and 13 Jbeta primers. Clones were read by immunoSEQ multiplex PCR, and TCRdb kept only the in-frame ones, dropping some. The profile shows 100,000 or so clones, roughly 13% of them singletons. The material sequenced was PBMCs. Receptors were obtained from a man aged 35 to 55 in good health and CMV-seropositive.

In this sample, this clone turned up a few times. This sequence joins TRBV2 and TRBJ1-1; TRBD1 matches at 9 bases. CDR1 and CDR2 (germline): SNHLY, FYNNEI. This CDR3 is 15 amino acids long. The trim removed 10 bases at V and 4 bases at J, leaving 13 bases unmatched. This CDR3 reads CAIRQGVNRGTEAFF. The CDR3 DNA follows: TGTGCCATCCGACAGGGGGTAAATCGGGGCACTGAAGCTTTCTTT.

CDR3 amino acids: CATSRALAGNEQFF. DNA of the CDR3: TGTGCCACCAGCAGAGCTTTAGCGGGCAATGAGCAGTTCTTC. V and J are TRBV15 and TRBJ2-1, with TRBD2 matching 7 bases. V lost 1 base to trimming and J lost 6 bases; unmatched junction nucleotides: 3. CDR1 LNHNV and CDR2 YYDKDF come from the germline V gene (reference sequence). This CDR3 has 14 amino acids.

A few counts support this clone. The genes are TRBV10-1 and TRBJ1-1; no reliable D call. V lost 6 bases, J lost 6 bases, and 14 bases lay in between. CDR1 and CDR2 from the germline V gene are WNHNN and SYGVQD (reference sequence). The length of the CDR3 is 13 residues. The CDR3 region is CASSPRPRAEAFF. CDR3 bases: TGCGCCAGCAGCCCCCGACCACGGGCTGAAGCTTTCTTT.

This clone was seen only a few times. The chain joins TRBV5-1 to TRBJ2-2, with D perhaps TRBD1 (5 bases). V lost 4 bases and J 3 bases, leaving 13 bases between the germline ends. The CDR3 is 15 amino acids. Germline assignment: CDR1 SGHRS and CDR2 YFSETQ. CDR3 in DNA: TGCGCCAGCAGCCGGCCTCAGGGATACACCGGGGAGCTGTTTTTT. This codes for CASSRPQGYTGELFF.

CDR3 residues: CASSAHHSGANVLTF. CDR3 coding DNA: TGTGCCAGCAGCGCCCATCACTCTGGGGCCAACGTCCTGACTTTC. The chain joins TRBV9 to TRBJ2-6; no clear D gene. The CDR3 is made up of 15 amino acids. Trimming pared 3 bases from V and 0 bases from J, leaving 7 bases between. CDR1 and CDR2 from the germline V gene are SGDLS and YYNGEE. The variable domain in full, with the rest retrieved from reference TRBV9 and TRBJ2-6, is DSGVTQTPKHLITATGQRVTLRCSPRSGDLSVYWYQQSLDQGLQFLIQYYNGEERAKGNILERFSAQQFPDLHSELNLSSLELGDSALYFCASSAHHSGANVLTFGAGSRLTVL.

The chain combines TRBV6-5 with TRBJ1-2; perhaps TRBD1 as D (5 bases). CDR1 MNHEY and CDR2 SVGAGI come from the germline V gene. The CDR3 is 14 residues long. Trimming stripped 2 bases from V and 0 bases from J, with 7 bases between. In DNA, the CDR3 is TGTGCCAGCAGTTACCTAGGGGCTAACTATGGCTACACCTTC. This gives the protein CASSYLGANYGYTF.

This clone was observed a few times. V and J are TRBV4-2 and TRBJ2-2; 7 bases are shared with TRBD2. The germline gives CDR1 LGHNA, CDR2 YNFKEQ. V shed 4 bases and J 4 bases; nucleotides not matched to a gene: 9. This CDR3 region has 16 residues. The CDR3 DNA is TGTGCCAGCAGCCGGGTAGCGGGCCCCTTCACCGGGGAGCTGTTTTTT. Residues: CASSRVAGPFTGELFF.

This clone was detected a few times. The gene calls are TRBV10-3 and TRBJ2-7; 7 bases line up with TRBD1. Trimming removed 5 bases from V and 5 bases from J; junction bases left unmatched: 9. The CDR3 consists of 14 residues. The germline V gene encodes CDR1 ENHRY and CDR2 SYGVKD. The DNA of the CDR3 is TGTGCCATCAGTAGGGGTCAGGGGGTCGACGAGCAGTACTTC. Translated: CAISRGQGVDEQYF.

The chain employs TRBV9 and TRBJ2-4; possible D gene TRBD2, 6 bases. The germline gives CDR1 SGDLS, CDR2 YYNGEE. The V end lost 4 bases, the J end lost 2 bases, and 10 bases lay between the germline ends. The CDR3 length is 14 residues. CDR3 loop: CASSPRGTKNIQYF. CDR3 nucleotide sequence: TGTGCCAGCAGCCCTCGGGGGACCAAAAACATTCAGTACTTC.

The J gene is TRBJ2-4, the V gene TRBV5-6, with 7 bases fitting TRBD1. This CDR3 region has 14 residues. The ends lost 3 bases at V and 2 bases at J; junction bases unmatched: 2. Germline-derived CDR1 and CDR2 are SGHDT and YYEEEE. As DNA, the CDR3 is TGTGCCAGCAGCTGGGACAGCTCCAAAAACATTCAGTACTTC. Protein sequence: CASSWDSSKNIQYF.